These 9 T cell receptor beta chains share one sample of origin, sequenced in a study of shared clonotypes between healthy human individuals. TCRdb's table, derived via immunoSEQ multiplex PCR, lists solely in-frame clones and lacks some. In the table there are millions of clones, approximately 92% of which are singletons. Sequences were obtained from naive CD4+ T cells sorted from blood. Subset reported: CD45RA+ positively selected. Receptors originate from a man between 18 and 35 years old in good health.

The chain is built from TRBV30 and TRBJ2-2; 14 bases are a match to TRBD2. CDR3 length equals 16 residues. The V gene end was trimmed by 5 bases and the J gene end by 6 bases; junction bases not matched to a gene: 8. Germline CDR1 GTSNPN, CDR2 SVGIG (reference sequence). CDR3 nucleotides: TGTGCCTGGCACGAAAGGGGACTAGCGGGAGCCGGGGAGCTGTTTTTT. It specifies CAWHERGLAGAGELFF.

V usage is TRBV18 and J usage is TRBJ2-1; unclear D gene. Trimming took 3 bases from V and 10 from J, leaving 13 bases between them. The CDR3 has 13 amino acids. Germline CDR1 reads KGHSH; CDR2 reads LQKENI. The CDR3 loop reads CASSPPEPSEQFF. The CDR3 DNA follows: TGTGCCAGCTCACCTCCGGAGCCTTCCGAGCAGTTCTTC.

The chain combines TRBV9 with TRBJ2-7; possible D gene TRBD2, 7 bases. The V end was cut by 0 bases, the J end by 2 bases, with 18 bases between. Looked up from germline, CDR1 is SGDLS and CDR2 is YYNGEE. This CDR3 is built from 17 residues. CDR3: CASSVGLGGPYAYEQYF. In nucleotides, the CDR3 is TGTGCCAGCAGCGTAGGTTTGGGGGGGCCATACGCCTACGAGCAGTACTTC.

J is TRBJ1-2 and V is TRBV5-1; no clear D gene. V was cut by 1 base and J by 2 bases, with 6 bases left in between. CDR1 and CDR2 (germline): SGHRS, YFSETQ. This CDR3 has 13 residues. In DNA, the CDR3 is TGCGCCAGCAGCTTGCAACAGAACTATGGCTACACCTTC. This sequence encodes CASSLQQNYGYTF.

The chain uses TRBV2 and TRBJ1-6; D is possibly TRBD1 (5 bases). Trimming took 9 bases from V and 0 from J, leaving 15 bases between them. This CDR3 comprises 16 residues. Germline V lookup: CDR1 SNHLY, CDR2 FYNNEI. CDR3: CARREQASSYNSPLHF. Here the CDR3 DNA reads TGTGCCAGAAGAGAACAGGCCAGCTCCTATAATTCACCCCTCCACTTT.

The chain has TRBV7-2 and TRBJ1-3; maybe TRBD1 (5 bases). V was pared by 4 bases and J by 0 bases, with 13 bases between. The CDR3 loop spans 16 amino acids. In germline, CDR1 is SGHTA, CDR2 FQGNSA. The CDR3 spells CASSSDTSSSGNTIYF. The DNA of the CDR3 is TGTGCCAGCAGCTCGGACACATCAAGCTCTGGAAACACCATATATTTT.

The V gene is TRBV9, the J gene TRBJ2-2; no clear D gene. CDR1 and CDR2 (germline): SGDLS, YYNGEE. The V end was cut by 0 bases, the J end by 3 bases, with 9 bases between. The CDR3 spans 15 residues. CDR3 region: CASSVGLTDTGELFF. Written as DNA, the CDR3 is TGTGCCAGCAGCGTAGGACTTACAGACACCGGGGAGCTGTTTTTT.

The chain employs TRBV6-5 and TRBJ2-7; D is tentatively TRBD1 or TRBD2 (6 bases each). Trimming cost V 4 bases and J 0 bases, with 10 bases left between them. This CDR3 is built from 14 residues. Per the germline V gene, CDR1 is MNHEY and CDR2 is SVGAGI. The CDR3 region is CASSFRGPSYEQYF. As DNA, the CDR3 is TGTGCCAGCAGTTTCCGGGGGCCCTCCTACGAGCAGTACTTC.

The rearrangement links TRBV6-6 to TRBJ2-2, with D possibly being TRBD2 (5 bases). The CDR3 loop spans 15 amino acids. Trimming cost V 2 bases and J 0 bases, with 7 bases left between them. Germline CDR1 and CDR2: MNHNY and SVGAGI (reference sequence). The CDR3 region is CASSYGLTNTGELFF. The CDR3 DNA reads as TGTGCCAGCAGTTACGGACTGACGAACACCGGGGAGCTGTTTTTT.